This passage covers 27 T cell receptor beta chains from one sample sequenced in a study of graft-versus-host responses after intestinal transplantation. TCRdb's copy holds only in-frame clones and misses some; the assay was immunoSEQ multiplex PCR. In the table there are tens of thousands of clones, around 86% of which are singletons. Graft tissue processing released intraepithelial and lamina propria lymphocytes. Sequencing used ileum tissue, obtained less than 400 days after transplant. These TCRs come from a human patient who received an intestinal transplant, so some T cells may come from the graft donor.

The J gene is TRBJ1-4, the V gene TRBV9, with TRBD1 matching 8 bases. Per the germline V gene, CDR1 is SGDLS and CDR2 is YYNGEE. Germline trimming cut 4 bases from V and 5 bases from J; bases unmatched to any gene: 4. This CDR3 spans 14 amino acids. The CDR3, as DNA: TGTGCCAGCAGCCCCGGGACAGGCAATGAAAAACTGTTTTTT. Residues: CASSPGTGNEKLFF.

CDR3 region: CATPLGGAGQPQHF. The CDR3 nucleotides are TGTGCCACCCCACTGGGGGGCGCGGGTCAGCCCCAGCATTTT. The chain recombines TRBV28 with TRBJ1-5, with D tentatively TRBD1 (6 bases). The CDR3 sequence is 14 residues long. V was shortened by 10 bases and J by 6 bases, with 19 bases between the two germline ends. Germline V lookup: CDR1 MDHEN, CDR2 SYDVKM. Complete variable domain (other parts from reference TRBV28 and TRBJ1-5): DVKVTQSSRYLVKRTGEKVFLECVQDMDHENMFWYRQDPGLGLRLIYFSYDVKMKEKGDIPEGYSVSREKKERFSLILESASTNQTSMYLCATPLGGAGQPQHFGDGTRLSIL.

This clone was seen only once. This chain connects TRBV11-1 to TRBJ1-2; D gene uncertain. CDR1 is SGHAT, CDR2 FQDESV, per germline (reference sequence). The CDR3 has 14 residues. The V and J ends lost 3 bases and 7 bases respectively, with 15 bases between them. CDR3 in DNA: TGTGCCAGCAGCTTGGGGATAGGGTCTGGTGGCTACACCTTC. Protein product: CASSLGIGSGGYTF.

Details on this clone: Other DNA sequences in this sample translate to the same CDR3. The chain carries TRBV7-9 and TRBJ2-3, with D possibly matching TRBD1 (6 bases). This CDR3 is built from 15 residues. Trimming pared 1 base from V and 0 bases from J, leaving 8 bases between. Germline CDR1 and CDR2: SEHNR and FQNEAQ (reference sequence). The chain's CDR3 is CASSLGTASTDTQYF. The CDR3 bases are TGTGCCAGCAGCTTAGGGACAGCGAGCACAGATACGCAGTATTTT.

This chain connects TRBV6-5 to TRBJ2-7; weak D call: TRBD2 (5 bases). Germline assignment: CDR1 MNHEY and CDR2 SVGAGI. Trimming removed 5 bases from V and 6 bases from J, with 8 bases in between. This CDR3 region has 11 residues. CDR3 sequence: CASSRGVEQYF. The CDR3 DNA sequence: TGTGCCAGCAGTCGGGGAGTCGAGCAGTACTTC.

The V gene is TRBV28, the J gene TRBJ1-2; 8 positions agree with TRBD1. Germline loops: CDR1 MDHEN, CDR2 SYDVKM. The CDR3 consists of 15 residues. V lost 6 bases and J lost 8; bases outside the gene matches: 14. CDR3: CASRETETGVDGYTF. The CDR3 DNA reads as TGTGCCAGCAGGGAGACTGAGACAGGGGTCGACGGCTACACCTTC.

This clone was recorded once. The rearrangement uses TRBV27 and TRBJ1-2; D might be TRBD1 (5 bases). CDR1 is MNHEY, CDR2 SMNVEV, per germline (reference sequence). The CDR3 is 15 amino acids. Trimming removed 3 bases at V and 1 base at J, with 12 bases between. CDR3 nucleotide sequence: TGTGCCAGCAGTTTCCGGACAAGAGGTAACTATGGCTACACCTTC. This sequence encodes CASSFRTRGNYGYTF.

V gene TRBV19 combines with J gene TRBJ2-7, with 7 bases identical to TRBD2. Per the germline V gene, CDR1 is LNHDA and CDR2 is SQIVND (reference sequence). This CDR3 has 14 amino acids. V lost 1 base and J lost 3; bases outside the gene matches: 3. The CDR3: CASSIGGRVYEQYF. The DNA for the CDR3 is TGTGCCAGTAGTATAGGAGGGAGGGTCTACGAGCAGTACTTC. Using reference TRBV19 and TRBJ2-7 for the parts outside the CDR3, the full variable domain is DGGITQSPKYLFRKEGQNVTLSCEQNLNHDAMYWYRQDPGQGLRLIYYSQIVNDFQKGDIAEGYSVSREKKESFPLTVTSAQKNPTAFYLCASSIGGRVYEQYFGPGTRLTVT.

This clone was picked up one time. J is TRBJ2-5 and V is TRBV7-6, with TRBD2 matching over 14 bases. The V gene end was trimmed by 5 bases and the J gene end by 2 bases; junction bases not matched to a gene: 4. This CDR3 contains 16 residues. CDR1 SGHVS and CDR2 FNYEAQ come from the germline V gene. The CDR3 DNA follows: TGTGCCAGCAGCCTGGGGACTAGCGGGGGTCAAGAGACCCAGTACTTC. Translated, it gives CASSLGTSGGQETQYF.

As DNA, the CDR3 is TGCGCCAGCAGCCAAGAATGGTCGGGGCTGGCCTCTGGAAACACCATATATTTT. Encoded protein: CASSQEWSGLASGNTIYF. V usage is TRBV4-1 and J usage is TRBJ1-3, with a tentative D call TRBD1 (5 bases). The CDR3 covers 18 residues. Looked up from germline, CDR1 is MGHRA and CDR2 is YSYEKL. V was cut by 0 bases and J by 0 bases, with 15 bases left in between.

The chain joins TRBV6-5 to TRBJ2-5; 7 nucleotides agree with TRBD2. J lost 0 bases, V lost 6 bases, and 7 bases had no gene match. Germline lookup yields CDR1 MNHEY and CDR2 SVGAGI. The CDR3 has 15 amino acids. The CDR3 sequence is CASSLGGGYQETQYF. The CDR3 DNA is TGTGCCAGCAGCCTGGGGGGAGGGTACCAAGAGACCCAGTACTTC.

V gene TRBV5-1 combines with J gene TRBJ2-1; TRBD2 matches 10 bases. Per germline, CDR1 SGHRS and CDR2 YFSETQ. V trimming: 0 bases; J trimming: 8 bases; junction bases outside the gene matches: 8. The length of the CDR3 is 16 residues. For the CDR3, the DNA is TGCGCCAGCAGCTTGGAGTCCCTAGCGGGGGTGGATGAGCAGTTCTTC. This codes for CASSLESLAGVDEQFF.

The rearrangement joins TRBV18 to TRBJ2-2, with unresolved D. Germline lookup yields CDR1 KGHSH and CDR2 LQKENI. Trimming removed 0 bases at V and 3 bases at J, with 11 bases between. The CDR3 totals 16 residues. The CDR3 bases are TGTGCCAGCTCACCACCATGGGGTCGGGACACCGGGGAGCTGTTTTTT. Translation gives CASSPPWGRDTGELFF.

The rearrangement uses TRBV29-1 and TRBJ2-7, with D possibly being TRBD2 (7 bases). The CDR3 runs 13 residues. The germline V gene encodes CDR1 SQVTM and CDR2 ANQGSEA. V was clipped by 4 bases and J by 2 bases, with 12 bases between them. DNA of the CDR3: TGCAGCGTTGGAGGGGGGGCTCCCTACGAGCAGTACTTC. Its protein product is CSVGGGAPYEQYF.

The chain is built from TRBV12-5 and TRBJ1-1; no definite D call. The germline V gene encodes CDR1 LGHNT and CDR2 FRNRAP. This CDR3 has 10 residues. The V end was cut by 10 bases, the J end by 1 base, with 4 bases between. CDR3 in DNA: TGTGCTATTCCGAACACTGAAGCTTTCTTT. Its protein is CAIPNTEAFF.

CDR3 nucleotides: TGTGCCAGCAGCGTAGAGACAGGGAACACCGGGGAGCTGTTTTTT. It codes for CASSVETGNTGELFF. The rearrangement links TRBV9 to TRBJ2-2; TRBD1 is a possible D gene (6 bases). Germline V lookup: CDR1 SGDLS, CDR2 YYNGEE. This CDR3 is 15 amino acids long. V was trimmed by 0 bases and J by 1 base, leaving 7 bases between them.

This clone was seen once. This chain links TRBV15 with TRBJ1-2; TRBD1 agrees at 7 bases. The CDR3 covers 13 residues. Germline trimming cut 3 bases from V and 8 bases from J; bases unmatched to any gene: 6. CDR1 and CDR2 from the germline V gene are LNHNV and YYDKDF (reference sequence). The CDR3 DNA follows: TGTGCCACCAGCAGCCGACAGGGTTGGGGCTACACCTTC. It translates to CATSSRQGWGYTF.

The V and J genes are TRBV2 and TRBJ1-4; TRBD1 aligns across 9 bases. The CDR3 is 15 residues long. Germline V lookup: CDR1 SNHLY, CDR2 FYNNEI. The V segment lost 2 bases and the J segment 7 bases; nucleotides outside the gene matches: 5. CDR3 amino acids: CASSETGGGSEKLFF. CDR3 in DNA: TGTGCCAGCAGTGAAACAGGGGGCGGGAGTGAAAAACTGTTTTTT.

The rearrangement uses TRBV11-2 and TRBJ2-3; TRBD1 matches at 7 bases. The ends lost 2 bases at V and 3 bases at J; junction bases unmatched: 8. Germline V gene lookup returns CDR1 SGHAT and CDR2 FQNNGV. The CDR3 totals 16 residues. CDR3 amino acids: CASSLIQGIGTDTQYF. The CDR3 coding sequence is TGTGCCAGCAGCTTAATACAGGGGATTGGGACAGATACGCAGTATTTT.

J is TRBJ2-3 and V is TRBV12-5; D remains unclear. V lost 2 bases and J 0 bases, leaving 6 bases between the germline ends. The CDR3 sequence is 14 residues long. Germline values: CDR1 LGHNT, CDR2 FRNRAP. DNA for the CDR3: TGTGCTAGTGGTTTGCTTCGCAGCACAGATACGCAGTATTTT. Protein: CASGLLRSTDTQYF.

The genes are TRBV4-1 and TRBJ2-7; a possible D gene is TRBD2 (5 bases). Trimming shortened V by 4 bases and J by 6 bases, and 25 bases separated the two germline ends. This CDR3 contains 17 residues. Germline CDR1 and CDR2: MGHRA and YSYEKL. For the CDR3, the DNA is TGCGCCAGCAGCCCCCAAATAACTAGGGAGTTTCTCCTCGAGCAGTACTTC. Amino acid sequence: CASSPQITREFLLEQYF.

The V and J genes are TRBV28 and TRBJ2-3; a possible D gene is TRBD2 (6 bases). Trimming pared 3 bases from V and 0 bases from J, leaving 10 bases between. This CDR3 has 15 residues. Germline CDR1 reads MDHEN; CDR2 reads SYDVKM. Here the CDR3 DNA reads TGTGCCAGCAGTTTTGTAGCGGTTAGCACAGATACGCAGTATTTT. Translating gives CASSFVAVSTDTQYF.

The J gene is TRBJ1-4, the V gene TRBV7-3; 7 bases are shared with TRBD1. Germline V lookup: CDR1 SGHTA, CDR2 FQGTGA. The CDR3 has 19 amino acids. J was trimmed by 5 bases and V by 4 bases; bases with no gene match: 19. The CDR3 reads CASSCARQGPPLLNEKLFF. Here the CDR3 DNA reads TGTGCCAGCAGCTGCGCCAGACAGGGTCCCCCCCTCTTAAATGAAAAACTGTTTTTT.

The rearrangement uses TRBV6-1 and TRBJ1-2, with unresolved D. The CDR3 is made up of 16 amino acids. V gave up 3 bases and J gave up 0 bases, with 14 bases separating them. Germline assignment: CDR1 MNHNS and CDR2 SASEGT. The CDR3, as DNA: TGTGCCAGCAGTGACCTCCTAGTAGGGACTAACTATGGCTACACCTTC. Translation gives CASSDLLVGTNYGYTF.

The chain links TRBV19 to TRBJ1-2; no firm D call. Trimming left V 2 bases short and J 5 bases short, with 12 bases between. CDR1 and CDR2 from the germline V gene are LNHDA and SQIVND (reference sequence). The CDR3 contains 14 residues. CDR3 bases: TGTGCCAGTAGTATACCGGGAGGTTGGTATGGCTACACCTTC. This codes for CASSIPGGWYGYTF.

The chain couples TRBV29-1 to TRBJ2-7, with D hard to call. Germline V gene lookup returns CDR1 SQVTM and CDR2 ANQGSEA. This CDR3 comprises 11 residues. V dropped 3 bases and J dropped 6 bases, with 9 bases sitting between them. CDR3 sequence reads: CSVEGVPEQYF. The DNA for the CDR3 is TGCAGCGTTGAGGGTGTACCCGAGCAGTACTTC.

V is TRBV10-1 and J is TRBJ2-1, with no clear D. The CDR3 covers 10 residues. V lost 8 bases, J lost 9 bases, and 8 bases lay in between. Per germline, CDR1 WNHNN and CDR2 SYGVQD (reference sequence). Here the CDR3 DNA reads TGCGCCAGCCGTTTTCCTGAGCAGTTCTTC. This sequence encodes CASRFPEQFF.